This T cell receptor beta chain was found in a study of T cells expressing NK-cell markers. Study context: Repertoires of TCR beta were obtained from T cells sorted as CD3+CD56+NKG2C+, CD3+CD56+NKG2C- and CD3+CD56-NKG2C+. Study-level points and caveats: These same clonotypes (in several donors) also led the CD3+CD56-NKG2C+ fraction. Clones of NKG2C+ T cells that had expanded were of unclear HCMV specificity.

TCR beta cDNA was generated via 5'RACE template switching incorporating UMIs. TCRdb re-called the 5' RACE reads, yielding one record per CDR3 amino acid sequence without DNA. The sample's table shows 550,000 to 600,000 distinct CDR3 sequences. About this clonotype: Its antigen is unidentified.

The TCR sequence derives from a man aged 18 to 29 in good health. Material: blood T cells: a sorted CD56 or NKG2C T cell subset, CD4+ or CD8+ T cells, or bulk PBMC T cells (not recorded which).

CDR3 sequence: CASSSSLAGGRQETQYF. J is TRBJ2-5 and V is TRBV6-5; as DNA is missing, the TRBD2 call by TCRdb cannot be tested. CDR1 is MNHEY and CDR2 is SVGAGI in the germline V gene. CDR3 length: 17 amino acids.